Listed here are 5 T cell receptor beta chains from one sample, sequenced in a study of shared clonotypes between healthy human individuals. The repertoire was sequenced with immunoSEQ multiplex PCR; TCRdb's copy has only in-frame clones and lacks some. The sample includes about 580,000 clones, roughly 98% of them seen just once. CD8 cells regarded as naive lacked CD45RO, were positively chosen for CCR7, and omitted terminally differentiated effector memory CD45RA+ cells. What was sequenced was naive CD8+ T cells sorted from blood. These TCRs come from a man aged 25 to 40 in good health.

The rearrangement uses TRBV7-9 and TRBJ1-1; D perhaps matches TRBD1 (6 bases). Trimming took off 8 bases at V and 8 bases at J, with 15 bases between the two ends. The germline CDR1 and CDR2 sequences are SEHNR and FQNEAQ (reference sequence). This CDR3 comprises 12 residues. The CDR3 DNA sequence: TGTGCCAGCCAGAGGCCCGACAGGGAAGCTTTCTTT. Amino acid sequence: CASQRPDREAFF.

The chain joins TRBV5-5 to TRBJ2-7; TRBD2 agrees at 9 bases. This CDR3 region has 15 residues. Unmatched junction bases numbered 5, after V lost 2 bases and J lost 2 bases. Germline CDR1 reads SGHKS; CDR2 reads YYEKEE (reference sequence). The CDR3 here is CASSFRLADPYEQYF. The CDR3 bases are TGTGCCAGCAGCTTCCGACTAGCGGACCCCTACGAGCAGTACTTC.

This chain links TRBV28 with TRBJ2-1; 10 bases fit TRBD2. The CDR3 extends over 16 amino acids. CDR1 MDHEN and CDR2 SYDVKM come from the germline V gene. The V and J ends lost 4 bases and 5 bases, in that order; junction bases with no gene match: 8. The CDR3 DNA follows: TGTGCCAGCAGTTCCACCCTAGCGGGAGTCCACAATGAGCAGTTCTTC. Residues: CASSSTLAGVHNEQFF.

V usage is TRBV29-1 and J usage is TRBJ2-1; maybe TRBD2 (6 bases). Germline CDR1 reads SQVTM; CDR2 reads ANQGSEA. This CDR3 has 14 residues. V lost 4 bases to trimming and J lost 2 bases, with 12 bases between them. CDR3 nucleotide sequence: TGCAGCGTTGTGCCTAGCGCTACCTACAATGAGCAGTTCTTC. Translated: CSVVPSATYNEQFF.

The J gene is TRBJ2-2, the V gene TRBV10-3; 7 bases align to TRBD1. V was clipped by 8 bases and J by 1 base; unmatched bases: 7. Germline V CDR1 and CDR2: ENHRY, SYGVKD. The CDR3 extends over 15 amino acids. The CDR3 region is CAILTGQMNTGELFF. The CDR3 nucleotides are TGTGCCATCCTTACGGGACAGATGAACACCGGGGAGCTGTTTTTT.